This T cell receptor (beta chain) was documented in a study of graft-versus-host responses after intestinal transplantation. Study context: The study gave all recipients anti-thymocyte globulin induction, then tacrolimus and steroids for approximately three years. Points from the study as a whole: Recipient marrow contained GvH clones, some of which appeared first in ileum or blood. Across patients carrying graft-donor T cell macrochimerism, allografts held high graft-versus-host to host-versus-graft clonal ratios.

Note on this clone: Its antigen is unknown.

The ends were cut back, 5 bases at V and 0 bases at J, with 5 bases in the middle. The CDR3 is made up of 13 amino acids. Germline V gene lookup returns CDR1 MGHRA and CDR2 YSYEKL. TCRdb's table, derived via immunoSEQ multiplex PCR, lists solely in-frame clones and lacks some. Among some 48,000 clones listed, 85% to 95% were seen once. The receptor's source is a human donor who was the organ donor for an intestinal transplant. The sequences come from unstimulated CD8+ T cells sorted from spleen or lymph node cells, collected before transplant. The V gene is TRBV4-1, the J gene TRBJ2-1; a possible D gene is TRBD2 (5 bases). The CDR3 loop is CASSTSSYNEQFF. CDR3 bases: TGCGCCAGCAGCACTAGCTCCTACAATGAGCAGTTCTTC.